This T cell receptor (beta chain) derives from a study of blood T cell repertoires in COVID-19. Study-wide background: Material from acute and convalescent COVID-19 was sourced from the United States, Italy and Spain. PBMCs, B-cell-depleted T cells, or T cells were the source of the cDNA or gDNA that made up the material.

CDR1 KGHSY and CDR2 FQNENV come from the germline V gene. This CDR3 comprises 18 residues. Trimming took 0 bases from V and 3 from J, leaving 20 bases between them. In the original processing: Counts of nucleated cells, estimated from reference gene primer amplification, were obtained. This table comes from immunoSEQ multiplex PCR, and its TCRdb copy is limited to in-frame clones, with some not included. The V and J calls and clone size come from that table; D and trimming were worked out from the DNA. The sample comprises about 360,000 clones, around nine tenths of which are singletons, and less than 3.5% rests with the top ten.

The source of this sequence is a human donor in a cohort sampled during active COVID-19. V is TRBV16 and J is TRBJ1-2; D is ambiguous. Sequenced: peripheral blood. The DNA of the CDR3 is TGTGCCAGCAGCCAATCGTCTGCAATCGCCCACAGTTACTATGGCTACACCTTC. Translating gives CASSQSSAIAHSYYGYTF. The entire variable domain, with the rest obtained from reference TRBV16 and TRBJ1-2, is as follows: GEEVAQTPKHLVRGEGQKAKLYCAPIKGHSYVFWYQQVLKNEFKFLISFQNENVFDETGMPKERFSAKCLPNSPCSLEIQATKLEDSAVYFCASSQSSAIAHSYYGYTFGSGTRLTVV.